This T cell receptor beta chain emerged from a study of Tregs in tolerant kidney transplant recipients. Overall study findings and caveats: Some patients' samples used different primers over time, so nucleotide sequences weren't comparable. Tolerant patients' donor-specific Tregs expanded beyond overall Tregs, suggesting antigen-driven growth.

This clone appeared a few times. Its antigen is undetermined. At one end the junction does not follow the germline gene, possibly because of a read error. The same CDR3 arises from other DNA sequences in this sample as well. Repertoires were generated with immunoSEQ multiplex PCR, while TCRdb's copy carries only in-frame clones and drops some. The sample consists of 100,000 or so clones, approximately 93% of them appearing once. The nonmyeloablative bone marrow transplants came from related graft donors, with transient mixed chimerism. Unstimulated Tregs (CD4+CD25+CD127-) and CD4+CD25- non-Tregs were sorted from PBMCs. This specimen was CD4+ T cells from blood (PBMCs), taken 12 months after the transplant. This sequence was found in a human patient who received a combined kidney and bone marrow transplant. These T cells may partly come from the graft donor.

CDR3 in DNA: TGTGCCAGCAGCTTGGGCCCGACAGGGGATAATTCCCCCCTCCACTTT. Encoded protein: CASSLGPTGDNSPLHF. The chain recombines TRBV5-6 with TRBJ1-6; 8 positions agree with TRBD1. Germline V gene sequence: CDR1 SGHDT, CDR2 YYEEEE. This CDR3 is built from 16 residues.